This entry features one T cell receptor beta chain sequence. The data were taken from a study of blood T cell repertoires in COVID-19. The germline V gene encodes CDR1 WNHNN and CDR2 SYGVQD (reference sequence). The CDR3 length is 13 residues. V dropped 3 bases and J dropped 2 bases, with 5 bases sitting between them. Original handling: Quantification of nucleated cells was approximated via reference gene primer amplification. The assay was immunoSEQ multiplex PCR, and TCRdb's table has in-frame clones only and misses some. That table is the source of V, J and clone size, and D and trimming were worked out from the DNA. Of 35,000 to 40,000 clones listed, roughly nine tenths were seen once; the top ten hold roughly 5%.

Material: peripheral blood. This receptor was obtained from a man aged 60 to 75 with COVID-19, enrolled during active disease. This chain links TRBV10-1 with TRBJ1-5, with unresolved D. CDR3 region: CASSESGNQPQHF. In nucleotides, the CDR3 is TGCGCCAGCAGTGAAAGCGGCAATCAGCCCCAGCATTTT.